The entry that follows covers one TCR beta chain sequence. The target antigen is unknown. Method: immunoSEQ multiplex PCR; TCRdb's copy keeps in-frame clones and lacks some. This sample yields approximately 100,000 clones, of which around 94% are seen a single time; approximately 1.5% belongs to the top ten. The source of the sample is a study of siplizumab effects on memory and regulatory T cells. Study outcomes and limitations: Proof of suppressive function in proliferating Tregs from siplizumab cultures was not established.

Germline CDR1 SGHRS, CDR2 YFSETQ. CDR3 length equals 15 residues. V was cut by 1 base and J by 5 bases, with 14 bases left in between. The receptor was isolated from a human donor in good health. Sequencing was performed on non-Treg CD4+ T cells sorted from blood. This sequence joins TRBV5-1 and TRBJ2-3, with D unclear. The CDR3 coding sequence is TGCGCCAGCAGCTTGTCCCCACCTCAAAAAGATACGCAGTATTTT. It yields the protein CASSLSPPQKDTQYF.